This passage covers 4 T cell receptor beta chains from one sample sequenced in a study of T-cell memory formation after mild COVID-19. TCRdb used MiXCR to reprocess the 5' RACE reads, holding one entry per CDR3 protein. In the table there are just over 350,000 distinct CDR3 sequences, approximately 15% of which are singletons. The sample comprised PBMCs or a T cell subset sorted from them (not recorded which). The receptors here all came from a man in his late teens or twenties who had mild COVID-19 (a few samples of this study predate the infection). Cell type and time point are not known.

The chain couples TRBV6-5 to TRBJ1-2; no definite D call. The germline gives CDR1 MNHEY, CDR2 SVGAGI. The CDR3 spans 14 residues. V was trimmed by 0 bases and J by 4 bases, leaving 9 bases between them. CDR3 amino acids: CASSYSHRFYGYTF. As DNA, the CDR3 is TGTGCCAGCAGTTACTCGCACAGATTCTATGGCTACACCTTC.

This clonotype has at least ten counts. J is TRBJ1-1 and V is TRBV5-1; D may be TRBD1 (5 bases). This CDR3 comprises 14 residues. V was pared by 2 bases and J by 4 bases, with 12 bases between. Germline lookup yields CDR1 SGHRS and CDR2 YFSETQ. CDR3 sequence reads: CASSFMGHGTEAFF. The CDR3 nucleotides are TGCGCCAGCAGCTTCATGGGGCATGGCACTGAAGCTTTCTTT. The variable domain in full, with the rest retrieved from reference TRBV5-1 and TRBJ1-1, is KAGVTQTPRYLIKTRGQQVTLSCSPISGHRSVSWYQQTPGQGLQFLFEYFSETQRNKGNFPGRFSGRQFSNSRSEMNVSTLELGDSALYLCASSFMGHGTEAFFGQGTRLTVV.

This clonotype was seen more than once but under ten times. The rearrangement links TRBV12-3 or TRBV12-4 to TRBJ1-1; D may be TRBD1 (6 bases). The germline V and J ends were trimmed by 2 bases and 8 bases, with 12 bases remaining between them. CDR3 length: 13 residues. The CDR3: CASSLRDTGEAFF. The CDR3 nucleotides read TGTGCCAGCAGTTTAAGGGACACTGGAGAAGCTTTCTTT.

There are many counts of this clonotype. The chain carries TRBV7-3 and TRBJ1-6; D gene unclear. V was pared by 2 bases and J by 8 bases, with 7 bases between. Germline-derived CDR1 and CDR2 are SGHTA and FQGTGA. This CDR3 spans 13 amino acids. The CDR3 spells CASSLYKDSPLHF. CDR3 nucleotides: TGTGCCAGCAGCTTATATAAAGATTCACCCCTCCACTTT.